This T cell receptor (beta chain) is drawn from a study of brain T cells in children with intractable seizures listed by TCRdb under 2021. For the wider study: Resected brain tissue from approximately 55 pediatric epilepsy surgery cases was first screened for immune gene transcripts using a NanoString immunology panel. Among the roughly twelve selected surgery cases, eight also had pre-surgery blood sequenced, leaving four with brain tissue only. Study-wide findings and limitations: Because pre- and post-surgery blood were sequenced to different depths, clones absent from the pre-surgery sample may reflect undersampling. Viral specificity was inferred only from CDR3 sequence similarity, and patients' HCMV serostatus was unknown.

V is pruned by 0 bases and J by 3 bases, leaving 4 bases of the junction without a gene match. CDR1 and CDR2, looked up from the germline V gene, are SNHLY and FYNNEI. Spanning cysteine to phenylalanine, the CDR3 consists of 16 amino acids. The DNA shown is the 48-base CDR3, in frame from base 1. TCR beta chain sequences were generated from genomic DNA using the immunoSEQ assay. The paper's data handling went like this. CDR3 sequences not starting with the conserved framework cysteine at position 104 were manually removed. Clonality was calculated as one minus the normalized Shannon's Diversity Index, with values ranging from 0 (maximal diversity) to 1 (oligoclonal). To check whether a given CDR3 had different frequencies in two samples, for example brain versus blood, chi-squared comparison-of-proportions tests were used. Public clonotypes were identified through searches of immuneACCESS, and similarity to known antiviral clonotypes was evaluated with the VDJdb browser. TCRdb's version of the immuneACCESS table is confined to in-frame rearrangements and falls short of the full clone set. An unresolved V gene accounts for under half of the shortfall where checked; the remainder is of unknown origin. That table gives V, J and clone size, and the DNA gave D and trimming. Recorded for this sample are a few hundred thousand clones; roughly 93% of them occurred a single time. 5% to 7% of the sample is held by the ten biggest clonotypes.

In light of the paper, this sample's time point label describes: blood from clinic visit 5 months post-surgery; TSC patient then seizure free. The surgery cases that showed the highest brain T cell transcript signatures were chosen for TCR beta chain sequencing of brain tissue, and of blood when it was available. Before surgery, patients had received at least one anti-epileptic drug. The TCR-sequenced patients were children whose drug-resistant epilepsy was caused by tuberous sclerosis complex, focal cortical dysplasia, Rasmussen encephalitis or hemimegalencephaly. The Monarch genomic DNA purification kit was used to extract bulk genomic DNA from unsorted brain tissue and whole blood. A remark on this clone: Its recognized antigen is unknown. Qualities for individual bases were not recorded, and no much larger clone is one base off.

The TCR was taken from a boy under two years old with tuberous sclerosis and intractable seizures. Here the chain combines TRBV2 and TRBJ1-2, and 10 bases in between align with TRBD1. This specimen consisted of peripheral blood, obtained about 5 months after surgery. The DNA sequence reads TGTGCCAGCAGTGAAGCGACAGGGGGCGGCTACTATGGCTACACCTTC. It specifies CASSEATGGGYYGYTF. Where the CDR3 stops, the reference TRBV2 and TRBJ1-2 genes take over; the full variable domain is EPEVTQTPSHQVTQMGQEVILRCVPISNHLYFYWYRQILGQKVEFLVSFYNNEISEKSEIFDDQFSVERPDGSNFTLKIRSTKLEDSAMYFCASSEATGGGYYGYTFGSGTRLTVV.